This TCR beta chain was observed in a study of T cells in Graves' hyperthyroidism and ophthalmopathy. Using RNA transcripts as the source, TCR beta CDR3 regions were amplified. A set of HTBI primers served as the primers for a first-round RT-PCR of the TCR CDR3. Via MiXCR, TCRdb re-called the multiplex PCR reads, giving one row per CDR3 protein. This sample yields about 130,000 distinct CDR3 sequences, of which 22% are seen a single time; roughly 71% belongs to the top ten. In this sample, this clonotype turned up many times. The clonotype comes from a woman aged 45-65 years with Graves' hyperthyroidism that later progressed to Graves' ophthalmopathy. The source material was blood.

CDR3: CAISDGAAKETQYF. The CDR3 region has the DNA TGTGCCATCAGTGATGGAGCGGCTAAAGAGACCCAGTACTTC. This rearrangement joins TRBV10-3 to TRBJ2-5; TRBD2 might be the D (5 bases). In germline, CDR1 is ENHRY, CDR2 SYGVKD. V shed 3 bases and J shed 3 bases, with 11 bases lying between them. The CDR3 spans 14 residues.